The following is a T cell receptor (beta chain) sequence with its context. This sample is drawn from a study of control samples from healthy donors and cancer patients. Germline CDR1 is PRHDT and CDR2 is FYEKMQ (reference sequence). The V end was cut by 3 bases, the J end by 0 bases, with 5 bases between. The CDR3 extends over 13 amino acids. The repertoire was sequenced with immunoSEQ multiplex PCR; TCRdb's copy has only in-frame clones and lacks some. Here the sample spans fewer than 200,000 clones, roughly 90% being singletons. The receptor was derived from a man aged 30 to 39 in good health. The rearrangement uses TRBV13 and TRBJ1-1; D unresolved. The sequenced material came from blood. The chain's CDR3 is CASSFNLNTEAFF. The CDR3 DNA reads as TGTGCCAGCAGCTTTAACCTGAACACTGAAGCTTTCTTT.